The rows below give T cell receptor beta chains drawn from one sample of a study of blood T cells in healthy people across ages. TCRdb used MiXCR to reprocess the 5' RACE reads, holding one entry per CDR3 protein. The sample has more than 800,000 distinct CDR3 sequences, 25% to 30% seen once. The sequencing sample was made of blood. These receptors were obtained from a woman of 80 years or more in good health. Each CDR3 is given with its conserved first and last residue. The D gene is left open where the match is weak. Only part of the rows carry a size: once, few, many, or a class if the clone is expanded.

d_call	v_call	j_call	clone_size	cdr3_aa	cdr3_nt
.	TRBV6-6	TRBJ1-4	.	CASSVGRSNEKLFF	TGTGCCAGCAGCGTGGGACGCAGTAATGAAAAACTGTTTTTT
TRBD2	TRBV7-2	TRBJ2-3	many	CASGSTGTSGATDTQYF	TGTGCCAGCGGATCCACAGGGACTAGCGGGGCGACAGATACGCAGTATTTT
.	TRBV20-1	TRBJ1-2	few	CSARDLGGRGYTF	TGCAGTGCTAGAGATCTAGGGGGACGTGGCTACACCTTC
TRBD2	TRBV20-1	TRBJ2-1	many	CSASIAGFAYNEQFF	TGCAGTGCTAGTATAGCGGGTTTCGCCTACAATGAGCAGTTCTTC
.	TRBV20-1	TRBJ2-4	.	CSARDPPLQYF	TGCAGTGCTAGAGATCCTCCTTTGCAGTACTTC
.	TRBV7-9	TRBJ2-5	many	CASSLVSGGETQYF	TGTGCCAGCAGCTTAGTTTCGGGTGGGGAGACCCAGTACTTC
.	TRBV20-1	TRBJ1-1	few	CSGDGSAEAFF	TGCAGTGGCGACGGGTCTGCTGAAGCTTTCTTT
.	TRBV11-2	TRBJ2-4	many	CASSPQDFKNIQYF	TGTGCCAGCAGCCCCCAGGATTTCAAAAACATTCAGTACTTC
TRBD1	TRBV5-1	TRBJ1-1	.	CASSRQGSSTEAFF	TGCGCCAGCAGTCGACAGGGTAGCAGCACTGAAGCTTTCTTT
.	TRBV7-6	TRBJ2-5	many	CASSSQARGESQYF	TGTGCCAGCAGCTCCCAAGCCAGGGGCGAGTCCCAGTACTTC
.	TRBV10-2	TRBJ1-1	.	CASRQTVNTEAFF	TGCGCCAGCAGACAAACGGTGAACACTGAAGCTTTCTTT
.	TRBV28	TRBJ1-5	few	CASSWGGPNQPQHF	TGTGCCAGCAGTTGGGGGGGGCCGAATCAGCCCCAGCATTTT
TRBD2	TRBV6-6	TRBJ2-5	many	CASGGEGESETQYF	TGTGCCAGCGGAGGGGAGGGAGAAAGCGAGACCCAGTACTTC
.	TRBV11-2	TRBJ2-3	many	CASSSGHFTDTQYF	TGTGCCAGCAGCTCGGGACATTTCACAGATACGCAGTATTTT
.	TRBV12-3/TRBV12-4	TRBJ2-5	many	CASSWGVTQETQYF	TGTGCCAGCAGTTGGGGGGTCACCCAAGAGACCCAGTACTTC
.	TRBV6-5	TRBJ2-7	.	CASRRGFSSYEQYF	TGTGCCAGCAGGAGGGGGTTTAGTTCCTACGAGCAGTACTTC
.	TRBV6-2/TRBV6-3	TRBJ2-1	many	CAIRESSYNEQFF	TGTGCCATACGGGAAAGCTCCTACAATGAGCAGTTCTTC
.	TRBV7-9	TRBJ2-6	many	CASSPQSDVLTF	TGTGCCAGCAGCCCTCAGTCGGACGTCCTGACTTTC
.	TRBV12-3/TRBV12-4	TRBJ1-5	many	CASRRGNQPQHF	TGTGCCAGCAGGCGAGGGAATCAGCCCCAGCATTTT
TRBD2	TRBV20-1	TRBJ2-5	many	CSARARPQGGETQYF	TGCAGTGCTAGAGCCCGGCCCCAGGGAGGGGAGACCCAGTACTTC